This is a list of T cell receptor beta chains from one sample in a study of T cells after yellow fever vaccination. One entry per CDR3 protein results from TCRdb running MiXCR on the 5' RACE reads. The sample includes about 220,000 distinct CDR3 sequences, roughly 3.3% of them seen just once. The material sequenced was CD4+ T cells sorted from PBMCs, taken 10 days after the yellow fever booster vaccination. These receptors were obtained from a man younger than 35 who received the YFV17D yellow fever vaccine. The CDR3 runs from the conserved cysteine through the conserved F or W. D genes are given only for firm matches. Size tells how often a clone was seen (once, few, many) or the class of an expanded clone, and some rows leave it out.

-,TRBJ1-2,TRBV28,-,CASSLYRAPRGYSF,TGTGCCAGCAGTTTATATCGGGCACCGCGGGGCTACTCCTTC
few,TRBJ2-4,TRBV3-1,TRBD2,CASSQAGGENIQYF,TGTGCCAGCAGCCAAGCGGGGGGGGAAAACATTCAGTACTTC
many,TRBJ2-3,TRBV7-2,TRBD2,CASSSSGGAVRTDTQYF,TGTGCCAGCAGCTCCAGCGGGGGGGCGGTCCGCACAGATACGCAGTATTTT
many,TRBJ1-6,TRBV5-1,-,CASSLEGITNSPLHF,TGCGCCAGCAGCTTGGAGGGAATTACTAATTCACCCCTCCACTTT
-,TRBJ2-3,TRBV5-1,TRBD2,CASSLAGTSGGAGTDTQYF,TGCGCCAGCAGCTTGGCCGGGACTAGCGGGGGGGCCGGGACAGATACGCAGTATTTT
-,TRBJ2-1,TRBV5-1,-,CASSPRPDGEQFF,TGCGCCAGCAGCCCACGGCCGGACGGTGAGCAGTTCTTC
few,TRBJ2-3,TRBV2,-,CASRRTDTQYF,TGTGCCAGCAGACGCACAGATACGCAGTATTTT
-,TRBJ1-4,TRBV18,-,CASSATPEGEKLFF,TGTGCCAGCTCAGCTACCCCCGAGGGGGAAAAACTGTTTTTT
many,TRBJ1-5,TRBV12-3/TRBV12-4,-,CASSLDPAKNQPQHF,TGTGCCAGCAGTTTAGATCCCGCAAAAAATCAGCCCCAGCATTTT
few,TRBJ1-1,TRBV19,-,CASRAGRLNTEAFF,TGTGCCAGTAGGGCGGGACGGCTGAACACTGAAGCTTTCTTT
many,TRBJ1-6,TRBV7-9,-,CASSDAGSPLHF,TGTGCCAGCAGCGATGCAGGCTCACCCCTCCACTTT
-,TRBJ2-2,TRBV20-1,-,CSARTARLGELFF,TGCAGTGCTAGGACCGCTAGACTTGGGGAGCTGTTTTTT
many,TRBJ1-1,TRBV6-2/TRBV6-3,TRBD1,CASRTWTGEAFF,TGTGCCAGCAGAACCTGGACAGGTGAAGCTTTCTTT
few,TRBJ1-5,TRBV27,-,CASSLTSLRPQHF,TGTGCCAGCAGTTTAACCTCCTTACGACCCCAGCATTTT
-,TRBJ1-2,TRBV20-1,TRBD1,CSARATGGNGYTF,TGCAGTGCTAGAGCCACAGGGGGGAATGGCTACACCTTC